These T cell receptor beta chains were read from a single sample in a study of spatial heterogeneity in lung cancer. TCRdb analysed the 5' RACE reads with MiXCR anew, one entry per CDR3 protein. The data contain 45,000 to 55,000 distinct CDR3 sequences, about 5.8% of them singletons. The sample here was PBMCs, taken at surgery. The receptor source for this set is a male donor with early-stage non-small cell lung cancer. CDR3s include the opening cysteine and the closing phenylalanine or tryptophan. A D gene is named only where the DNA matches it firmly. Clone size is not always given. Where it is, it says once, few, many or a class for expanded clones.

V: TRBV6-1
D: -
J: TRBJ1-1
size: many
DNA: TGTGCCAGCAGTGAATTAGGGGCCCAGGGGACTGAAGCTTTCTTT
CDR3: CASSELGAQGTEAFF

V: TRBV5-1
D: -
J: TRBJ1-5
size: many
DNA: TGCGCCAGCAGCTCGGACGGGTGGGGGCAGCCCCAGCATTTT
CDR3: CASSSDGWGQPQHF

V: TRBV5-1
D: -
J: TRBJ2-1
size: many
DNA: TGCGCCAGCAGCTTGGTCGCTGGGAGCTCCTACAATGAGCAGTTCTTC
CDR3: CASSLVAGSSYNEQFF

V: TRBV2
D: TRBD2
J: TRBJ2-2
size: many
DNA: TGTGCCAGCAGACCCCTAGCGGGAGGGCCGATTGGCACCGGGGAGCTGTTTTTT
CDR3: CASRPLAGGPIGTGELFF

V: TRBV29-1
D: TRBD2
J: TRBJ2-1
size: many
DNA: TGCAGCGTAGCCACTAGCGGGAGGGGAAATGAGCAGTTCTTC
CDR3: CSVATSGRGNEQFF

V: TRBV20-1
D: -
J: TRBJ1-2
size: -
DNA: TGCAGTGCTAGACGCCCTGCCTATGGCTACACCTTC
CDR3: CSARRPAYGYTF

V: TRBV9
D: -
J: TRBJ1-4
size: many
DNA: TGTGCCAGCAGCGTAGGAGGAACTAATGAAAAACTGTTTTTT
CDR3: CASSVGGTNEKLFF

V: TRBV12-5
D: -
J: TRBJ1-5
size: many
DNA: TGTGCTAGTGGTTTGGTACTCGGGACACTTTATAGCAATCAGCCCCAGCATTTT
CDR3: CASGLVLGTLYSNQPQHF

V: TRBV29-1
D: TRBD1
J: TRBJ1-1
size: few
DNA: TGCAGCGCTTCGACAGGGGGCAACACTGAAGCTTTCTTT
CDR3: CSASTGGNTEAFF

V: TRBV7-7
D: -
J: TRBJ2-7
size: many
DNA: TGTGCTAGCAGCTTACGCCTTGGGTACGAGCAGTACTTC
CDR3: CASSLRLGYEQYF

V: TRBV12-3/TRBV12-4
D: -
J: TRBJ2-2
size: many
DNA: TGTGCCAGCAGTTTAGAAGGCGTCGGCAACACCGGGGAGCTGTTTTTT
CDR3: CASSLEGVGNTGELFF

V: TRBV20-1
D: TRBD2
J: TRBJ2-1
size: many
DNA: TGCAGTGCTAGGGGACTAGCGGGGGGGTACAATGAGCAGTTCTTC
CDR3: CSARGLAGGYNEQFF

V: TRBV20-1
D: -
J: TRBJ1-6
size: many
DNA: TGCAGTGCTAGAGTCCTACCGGGCTCACGGGATTCACCCCTCCACTTT
CDR3: CSARVLPGSRDSPLHF

V: TRBV5-1
D: TRBD1
J: TRBJ2-7
size: many
DNA: TGCGCCAGCAGTCTCCAGGGGGTCCACGAGCAGTACTTC
CDR3: CASSLQGVHEQYF

V: TRBV29-1
D: -
J: TRBJ2-7
size: -
DNA: TGCAGCGTTCTTTCCGCGAACTCCTACGAGCAGTACTTC
CDR3: CSVLSANSYEQYF

V: TRBV5-6
D: TRBD1
J: TRBJ2-7
size: many
DNA: TGTGCCAGCAGCTTCAGGACAGGGACGGGGAACGAGCAGTACTTC
CDR3: CASSFRTGTGNEQYF

V: TRBV5-1
D: -
J: TRBJ2-1
size: many
DNA: TGCGCCAGCAGCTTGCAGGGGGGAGGCTACAATGAGCAGTTCTTC
CDR3: CASSLQGGGYNEQFF

V: TRBV20-1
D: TRBD1
J: TRBJ2-7
size: many
DNA: TGCAGTGCTAACAGGGGCCTTTCCTACGAGCAGTACTTC
CDR3: CSANRGLSYEQYF

V: TRBV10-3
D: TRBD2
J: TRBJ2-1
size: few
DNA: TGTGCCATCAGTGATTCTACTAGCGGGAGGATGCCGGGGTACAATGAGCAGTTCTTC
CDR3: CAISDSTSGRMPGYNEQFF

V: TRBV28
D: -
J: TRBJ1-5
size: many
DNA: TGTGCCAGCAGTTTCGGACGGACTAGCAATCAGCCCCAGCATTTT
CDR3: CASSFGRTSNQPQHF

V: TRBV6-2/TRBV6-3
D: TRBD1
J: TRBJ1-1
size: many
DNA: TGTGCCAGCAGGGGACAGGGCGACACTGAAGCTTTCTTT
CDR3: CASRGQGDTEAFF

V: TRBV20-1
D: TRBD2
J: TRBJ2-3
size: many
DNA: TGCAGTGCTAGAGCTAGCGGACGCACAGATACGCAGTATTTT
CDR3: CSARASGRTDTQYF

V: TRBV4-1
D: TRBD2
J: TRBJ2-1
size: many
DNA: TGCGCCAGCAGCCTTGGGGTTCTTCGGCGGGAGGGCCTGTCCAAGGAGCAGTTCTTC
CDR3: CASSLGVLRREGLSKEQFF

V: TRBV4-1
D: -
J: TRBJ1-5
size: many
DNA: TGCGCCAGCAGCCAAGTTCAGACCAGCAATCAGCCCCAGCATTTT
CDR3: CASSQVQTSNQPQHF

V: TRBV20-1
D: TRBD2
J: TRBJ2-3
size: many
DNA: TGCAGTGCTAGAGTGGGCGGGAGGTCAGATACGCAGTATTTT
CDR3: CSARVGGRSDTQYF

V: TRBV18
D: -
J: TRBJ1-1
size: many
DNA: TGTGCCAGCTCACCAGTGACAGTAATGAACACTGAAGCTTTCTTT
CDR3: CASSPVTVMNTEAFF

V: TRBV20-1
D: -
J: TRBJ1-2
size: many
DNA: TGCAGTGGCCGGGACTATGGCTACACCTTC
CDR3: CSGRDYGYTF

V: TRBV6-2/TRBV6-3
D: -
J: TRBJ1-2
size: many
DNA: TGTGCCAGCAGTTACGGCCCCTATGGCTACACCTTC
CDR3: CASSYGPYGYTF

V: TRBV27
D: -
J: TRBJ2-7
size: -
DNA: TGTGCCTGCAGTTTCCGGGGCGAGCAGTACTTC
CDR3: CACSFRGEQYF

V: TRBV7-9
D: TRBD1
J: TRBJ1-4
size: many
DNA: TGTGCCAGCAGCCCATGGACAGGGGGCCAGAGTGATGAAAAACTGTTTTTT
CDR3: CASSPWTGGQSDEKLFF

V: TRBV4-2
D: -
J: TRBJ1-2
size: -
DNA: TGTGCCAGCAGCCCCCGCAGGGACTATGGCTACACCTTC
CDR3: CASSPRRDYGYTF

V: TRBV9
D: TRBD1
J: TRBJ2-7
size: many
DNA: TGTGCCAGCAGCGCCGGACAGGCCTACGAGCAGTACTTC
CDR3: CASSAGQAYEQYF

V: TRBV12-3/TRBV12-4
D: TRBD1
J: TRBJ1-2
size: many
DNA: TGTGCCAGCATTATAAACAGGGGGGGCTATGGCTACACCTTC
CDR3: CASIINRGGYGYTF

V: TRBV20-1
D: TRBD2
J: TRBJ2-1
size: many
DNA: TGCAGTGCTCCCGCCGGGACTAGCGGAGGGAATGAGCAGTTCTTC
CDR3: CSAPAGTSGGNEQFF

V: TRBV28
D: TRBD1
J: TRBJ1-5
size: many
DNA: TGTGCCAGCAGGACAGGGGATCAGCCCCAGCATTTT
CDR3: CASRTGDQPQHF

V: TRBV7-9
D: -
J: TRBJ2-3
size: many
DNA: TGTGCCAGCAGCGGGGTATCGACTGTGGGGGGTACGCAGTATTTT
CDR3: CASSGVSTVGGTQYF

V: TRBV11-3
D: TRBD2
J: TRBJ2-1
size: many
DNA: TGTGCCAGCAGCCCCGGGACTAGCTTCGGCAATGAGCAGTTCTTC
CDR3: CASSPGTSFGNEQFF